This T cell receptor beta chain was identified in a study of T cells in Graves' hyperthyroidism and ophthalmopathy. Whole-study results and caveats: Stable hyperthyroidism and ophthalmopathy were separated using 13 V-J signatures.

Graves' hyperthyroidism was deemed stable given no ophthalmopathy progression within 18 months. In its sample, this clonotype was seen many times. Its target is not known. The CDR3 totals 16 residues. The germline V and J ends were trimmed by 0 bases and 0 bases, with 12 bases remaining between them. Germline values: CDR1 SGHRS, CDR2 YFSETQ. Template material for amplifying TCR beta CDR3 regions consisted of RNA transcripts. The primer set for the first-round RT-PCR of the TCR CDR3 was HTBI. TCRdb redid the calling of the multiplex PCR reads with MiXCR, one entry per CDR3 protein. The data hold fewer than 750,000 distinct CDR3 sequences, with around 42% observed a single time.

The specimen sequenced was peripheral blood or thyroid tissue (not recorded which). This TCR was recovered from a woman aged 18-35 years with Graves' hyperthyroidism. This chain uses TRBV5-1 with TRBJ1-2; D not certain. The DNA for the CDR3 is TGCGCCAGCAGCTTGGTCCGCGCGAAGACTAACTATGGCTACACCTTC. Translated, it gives CASSLVRAKTNYGYTF.